This T cell receptor beta chain appears in the sequencing data of a study of blood T cell repertoires in COVID-19. This table comes from immunoSEQ multiplex PCR, and its TCRdb copy is limited to in-frame clones, with some not included. This table holds fewer than 500,000 clones, nearly 90% found once. The CDR3 is 14 residues long. Germline CDR1 and CDR2: MNHEY and SMNVEV (reference sequence). J gave up 3 bases and V 6 bases, and 8 bases lay outside the gene matches. Ages ranged from roughly 18 to 95 years, with residence in around 24 US areas. This clonotype was obtained from a woman younger than 35 with acute COVID-19. The sequenced material came from PBMCs or T cells enriched from blood (not recorded which). The chain uses TRBV27 and TRBJ2-7, with 7 bases aligning to TRBD2. This CDR3 reads CASRPLRTSYEQYF. CDR3 DNA sequence: TGTGCCAGCAGACCACTAAGGACTAGCTACGAGCAGTACTTC.